These 23 T cell receptor beta chains were all obtained from the same sample, sequenced in a study of blood T cell repertoires in COVID-19. Profiling relied on immunoSEQ multiplex PCR, and the TCRdb table lists in-frame clones only, not all of them. Of approximately 130,000 clones in the sample, 86% are singletons; the top ten hold 15% to 20%. Sequenced: peripheral blood. These receptors all come from a woman aged 50 to 65 who had recovered from COVID-19.

The V call is TRBV7-2, the J call TRBJ1-5; D is perhaps TRBD1 (6 bases). The CDR3 runs 14 residues. With 1 base removed from V and 7 bases from J, the gap between germline ends came to 11 bases. From germline, CDR1 is SGHTA and CDR2 FQGNSA. The CDR3 loop is CASSLVLQGQPQHF. CDR3 sequence (DNA): TGTGCCAGCAGCTTAGTCCTACAGGGACAGCCCCAGCATTTT.

The J gene is TRBJ2-5, the V gene TRBV4-1; TRBD2 agrees at 8 bases. Germline assignment: CDR1 MGHRA and CDR2 YSYEKL. V was clipped by 4 bases and J by 5 bases; unmatched bases: 9. This CDR3 is 15 amino acids long. The CDR3 reads CASSPRSSGGETQYF. The CDR3 coding sequence is TGCGCCAGCAGCCCAAGATCCTCGGGAGGGGAGACCCAGTACTTC.

The chain uses TRBV5-4 and TRBJ2-7; 8 nucleotides match TRBD1. The CDR3 has 16 residues. Unmatched junction bases numbered 8, after V lost 0 bases and J lost 3 bases. Germline lookup yields CDR1 SGHNT and CDR2 YYREEE (reference sequence). CDR3 loop: CASSLGLTGGNYEQYF. Here the CDR3 DNA reads TGTGCCAGCAGCTTGGGTTTAACAGGGGGAAACTACGAGCAGTACTTC. The full variable domain, rest sourced from reference TRBV5-4 and TRBJ2-7, is ETGVTQSPTHLIKTRGQQVTLRCSSQSGHNTVSWYQQALGQGPQFIFQYYREEENGRGNFPPRFSGLQFPNYSSELNVNALELDDSALYLCASSLGLTGGNYEQYFGPGTRLTVT.

The rearrangement uses TRBV5-1 and TRBJ2-1, with TRBD2 as a possible D gene (8 bases). This CDR3 comprises 16 residues. Germline-derived CDR1 and CDR2 are SGHRS and YFSETQ. V was pared by 1 base and J by 6 bases, with 17 bases between. The DNA of the CDR3 is TGCGCCAGCAGCTTGTCGACCGGGGGGGACAGCAATGAGCAGTTCTTC. This translates into CASSLSTGGDSNEQFF.

The chain carries TRBV5-5 and TRBJ2-3, with 9 bases lining up with TRBD2. J lost 7 bases, V lost 4 bases, and 13 bases had no gene match. This CDR3 region has 16 residues. In germline, CDR1 is SGHKS, CDR2 YYEKEE (reference sequence). This chain's CDR3 is CASSPQPGLAVNTQYF. The DNA of the CDR3 is TGTGCCAGCAGCCCACAGCCGGGACTAGCAGTAAATACGCAGTATTTT.

V gene TRBV7-8 combines with J gene TRBJ2-1; a weak D match, TRBD2 (6 bases). Germline V gives CDR1 SGHVS, CDR2 FQNEAQ. The V end lost 5 bases, the J end lost 5 bases, and 25 bases lay between the germline ends. This CDR3 region has 18 residues. For the CDR3, the DNA is TGTGCCAGCAGCCCCGATCGAATCTTAGGGAGGCGAAACAATGAGCAGTTCTTC. It codes for CASSPDRILGRRNNEQFF.

The chain joins TRBV10-3 to TRBJ2-3; possible D gene TRBD2, 6 bases. Trimming removed 6 bases at V and 5 bases at J, with 18 bases between. Germline V CDR1 and CDR2: ENHRY, SYGVKD. CDR3 length: 15 residues. The CDR3 sequence is CAIRRDSGSGDTQYF. The CDR3 DNA follows: TGTGCCATCAGGCGGGACTCAGGGTCAGGAGATACGCAGTATTTT.

The CDR3 sequence: CATSDPGTSGSTGGELFF. CDR3 nucleotides: TGTGCCACCAGTGATCCTGGGACTAGCGGGAGTACGGGCGGGGAGCTGTTTTTT. This chain uses TRBV24-1 with TRBJ2-2; 14 bases line up with TRBD2. CDR1 is KGHDR, CDR2 SFDVKD, per germline. With V trimmed by 3 bases and J by 7 bases, 9 bases remained unmatched. This CDR3 region has 18 residues.

The chain recombines TRBV5-1 with TRBJ1-2; perhaps TRBD1 as D (6 bases). V lost 2 bases to trimming and J lost 8 bases, with 19 bases between them. From germline, CDR1 is SGHRS and CDR2 YFSETQ. The length of the CDR3 is 15 residues. In nucleotides, the CDR3 is TGCGCCAGCAGCTTCGGGACATCCAACAGCTTAGGCTACACCTTC. Protein sequence: CASSFGTSNSLGYTF.

The V and J genes are TRBV7-3 and TRBJ2-1, with 9 bases fitting TRBD2. The CDR3 consists of 16 residues. V lost 0 bases to trimming and J lost 8 bases; unmatched junction nucleotides: 8. CDR1 is SGHTA, CDR2 FQGTGA, per germline. The CDR3 DNA is TGTGCCAGCAGCTTAACGCGGGGGGGCCTTGGCTATGAGCAGTTCTTC. It specifies CASSLTRGGLGYEQFF.

The chain joins TRBV2 to TRBJ1-1, with D uncertain. From germline, CDR1 is SNHLY and CDR2 FYNNEI. CDR3 length: 9 residues. With 6 bases removed from V and 7 bases from J, the gap between germline ends came to 3 bases. The CDR3 loop reads CASSSEAFF. The CDR3 DNA reads as TGTGCCAGCAGCAGTGAAGCTTTCTTT.

The chain joins TRBV7-2 to TRBJ2-4, with 11 bases lining up with TRBD1. The germline CDR1 and CDR2 sequences are SGHTA and FQGNSA. V lost 5 bases, J lost 1 base, and 4 bases stayed unmatched. The CDR3 loop spans 16 amino acids. CDR3 sequence (DNA): TGTGCCAGCAGCCCAGGGACAGGGGGGGCCAAAAACATTCAGTACTTC. Translation: CASSPGTGGAKNIQYF.

This chain joins TRBV30 and TRBJ1-2; D not resolved. This CDR3 is 13 amino acids long. V lost 4 bases and J lost 3, with 12 bases in between. Looked up from germline, CDR1 is GTSNPN and CDR2 is SVGIG (reference sequence). The CDR3 reads CAWNNFLYYGYTF. For the CDR3, the DNA is TGTGCCTGGAACAATTTTTTATACTATGGCTACACCTTC.

The DNA for the CDR3 is TGTGCCAGCAGCTTTAGCGGGAGGGATTACAATGAGCAGTTCTTC. It codes for CASSFSGRDYNEQFF. The chain recombines TRBV5-4 with TRBJ2-1; 11 bases agree with TRBD2. V shed 2 bases, J shed 4 bases, and the junction held 2 bases outside the gene matches. The CDR3 consists of 15 residues. Germline CDR1 reads SGHNT; CDR2 reads YYREEE (reference sequence).

This chain links TRBV29-1 with TRBJ2-2; a weak D match, TRBD1 (6 bases). This CDR3 is 14 amino acids long. V gave up 5 bases and J gave up 2 bases, with 12 bases separating them. Germline V CDR1 and CDR2: SQVTM, ANQGSEA. CDR3 sequence (DNA): TGCAGCGTTCGGGGCAGGGGAAACACCGGGGAGCTGTTTTTT. Protein sequence: CSVRGRGNTGELFF.

This chain uses TRBV4-1 with TRBJ1-2; a weak D match, TRBD1 (6 bases). Germline V lookup: CDR1 MGHRA, CDR2 YSYEKL. The CDR3 spans 18 residues. V shed 0 bases and J shed 6 bases, with 23 bases lying between them. The CDR3 sequence is CASSQDLGATFRLHGYTF. CDR3 sequence (DNA): TGCGCCAGCAGCCAAGATTTGGGGGCGACATTCAGGCTCCATGGCTACACCTTC.

The V call is TRBV18, the J call TRBJ2-1; D possibly corresponds to TRBD1 (5 bases). Trimming cost V 4 bases and J 6 bases, with 19 bases left between them. This CDR3 is built from 16 residues. Looked up from germline, CDR1 is KGHSH and CDR2 is LQKENI. CDR3: CASSHTRKRGPNEQFF. The CDR3 nucleotides are TGTGCCAGCTCACATACAAGAAAAAGGGGTCCCAATGAGCAGTTCTTC. The full variable domain, its missing parts supplied by reference TRBV18 and TRBJ2-1, is NAGVMQNPRHLVRRRGQEARLRCSPMKGHSHVYWYRQLPEEGLKFMVYLQKENIIDESGMPKERFSAEFPKEGPSILRIQQVVRGDSAAYFCASSHTRKRGPNEQFFGPGTRLTVL.

The genes are TRBV18 and TRBJ1-6; weak D call: TRBD1 (6 bases). The CDR3 covers 15 residues. Between the trimmed V and J ends, which lost 2 bases and 8 bases, there was a span of 13 bases. Per germline, CDR1 KGHSH and CDR2 LQKENI. The DNA for the CDR3 is TGTGCCAGCTCACCAGAGGGGGGGACACATTCACCCCTCCACTTT. Amino acids: CASSPEGGTHSPLHF.

The chain uses TRBV6-5 and TRBJ1-4; 11 nucleotides line up with TRBD1. Germline CDR1 is MNHEY and CDR2 is SVGAGI. The CDR3 covers 14 residues. J was trimmed by 8 bases and V by 5 bases; bases with no gene match: 4. CDR3 bases: TGTGCCAGCAGTCACGGACAGGGGGCGGAAAAACTGTTTTTT. Translating it yields CASSHGQGAEKLFF.

Here the CDR3 DNA reads TGTGCCAGCAGCCCTGGACTAGCTGGGCATGAGCAGTTCTTC. It yields the protein CASSPGLAGHEQFF. This chain uses TRBV3-1 (or the pseudogene TRBV3-2) with TRBJ2-1, with 8 bases fitting TRBD2. V lost 4 bases, J lost 8 bases, and 7 bases stayed unmatched. Germline V gives CDR1 LGHDT, CDR2 YNNKEL (reference sequence). The CDR3 is made up of 14 amino acids.

V gene TRBV4-3 combines with J gene TRBJ2-7, with a tentative D call TRBD2 (6 bases). Trimming removed 4 bases at V and 1 base at J, with 20 bases between. Germline CDR1 and CDR2: LGHNA and YSLEER. This CDR3 region has 17 residues. CDR3 DNA sequence: TGCGCCAGCAGCCGAGGCGCGGGGAGGACCTCTTCCTACGAGCAGTACTTC. Protein product: CASSRGAGRTSSYEQYF.

The chain combines TRBV5-3 with TRBJ2-1, with TRBD2 identical over 9 bases. TRBV5-3 is sorted into the ORF group, with uncertain function. The CDR3 consists of 15 residues. Trimming cost V 1 base and J 6 bases; bases outside gene matches: 5. The CDR3 protein is CARSLRSGSFNEQFF. The CDR3 nucleotides read TGTGCCAGAAGCTTGCGTAGCGGGAGTTTCAATGAGCAGTTCTTC.

This chain connects TRBV5-6 to TRBJ1-3; D unresolved. This CDR3 is 15 amino acids long. V lost 5 bases to trimming and J lost 1 base, with 13 bases between them. Germline values: CDR1 SGHDT, CDR2 YYEEEE. Written as DNA, the CDR3 is TGTGCCAGCAGTAGAGGGCCCCAGTCTGGAAACACCATATATTTT. This codes for CASSRGPQSGNTIYF.